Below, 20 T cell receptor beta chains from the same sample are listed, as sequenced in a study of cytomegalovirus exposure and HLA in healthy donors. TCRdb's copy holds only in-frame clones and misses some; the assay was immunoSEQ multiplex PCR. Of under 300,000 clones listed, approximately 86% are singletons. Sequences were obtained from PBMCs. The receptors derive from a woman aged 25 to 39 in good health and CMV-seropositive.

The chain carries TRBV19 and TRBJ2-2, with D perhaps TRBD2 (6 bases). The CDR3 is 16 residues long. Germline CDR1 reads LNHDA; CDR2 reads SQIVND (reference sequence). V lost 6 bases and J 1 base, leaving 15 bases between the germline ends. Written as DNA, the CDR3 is TGTGCCAGTAGCCGGGGACTCACGGTGAACACCGGGGAGCTGTTTTTT. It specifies CASSRGLTVNTGELFF.

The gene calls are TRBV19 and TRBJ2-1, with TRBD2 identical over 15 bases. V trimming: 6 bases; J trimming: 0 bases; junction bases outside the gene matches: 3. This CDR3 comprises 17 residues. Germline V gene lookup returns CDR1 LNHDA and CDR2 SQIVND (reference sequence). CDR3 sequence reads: CASSGTSGGSSYNEQFF. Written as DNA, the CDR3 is TGTGCCAGTAGCGGGACTAGCGGGGGGAGCTCCTACAATGAGCAGTTCTTC.

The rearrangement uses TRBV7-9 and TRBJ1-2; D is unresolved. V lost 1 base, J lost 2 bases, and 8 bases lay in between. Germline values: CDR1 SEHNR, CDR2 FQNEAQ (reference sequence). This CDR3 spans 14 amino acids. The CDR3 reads CASSLGAGNYGYTF. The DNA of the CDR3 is TGTGCCAGCAGCTTAGGTGCGGGAAACTATGGCTACACCTTC.

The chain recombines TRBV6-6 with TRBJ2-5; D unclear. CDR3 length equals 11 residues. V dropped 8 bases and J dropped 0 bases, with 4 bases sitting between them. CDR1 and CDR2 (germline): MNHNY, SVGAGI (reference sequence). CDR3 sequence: CASGYQETQYF. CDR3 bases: TGTGCCAGCGGCTACCAAGAGACCCAGTACTTC.

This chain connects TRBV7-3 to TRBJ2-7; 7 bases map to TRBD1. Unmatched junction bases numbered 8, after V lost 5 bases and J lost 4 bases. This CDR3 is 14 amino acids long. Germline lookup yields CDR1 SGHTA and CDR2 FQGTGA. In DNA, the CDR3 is TGTGCCAGCAGCCCAACAGGGGTGGAGTACGAGCAGTACTTC. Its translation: CASSPTGVEYEQYF.

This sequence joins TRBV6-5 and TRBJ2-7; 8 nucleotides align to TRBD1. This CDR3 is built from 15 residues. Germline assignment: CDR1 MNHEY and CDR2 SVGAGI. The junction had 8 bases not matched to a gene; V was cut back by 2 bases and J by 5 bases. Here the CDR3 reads CASSYGWQGADEQYF. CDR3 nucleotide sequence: TGTGCCAGCAGTTACGGGTGGCAGGGGGCAGACGAGCAGTACTTC.

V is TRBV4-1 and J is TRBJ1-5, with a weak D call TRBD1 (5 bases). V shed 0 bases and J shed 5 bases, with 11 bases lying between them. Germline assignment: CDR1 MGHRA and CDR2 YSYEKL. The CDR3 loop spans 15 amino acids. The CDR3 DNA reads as TGCGCCAGCAGCCAAGAGGCAGGGCTCGATCAGCCCCAGCATTTT. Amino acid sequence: CASSQEAGLDQPQHF.

CDR3 region: CASSYMGGRATEAFF. CDR3 nucleotide sequence: TGTGCCAGCAGTTACATGGGGGGGCGGGCCACTGAAGCTTTCTTT. J is TRBJ1-1 and V is TRBV6-5; D is possibly TRBD1 (6 bases). Germline CDR1 is MNHEY and CDR2 is SVGAGI. V was clipped by 2 bases and J by 4 bases, with 14 bases between them. The CDR3 totals 15 residues.

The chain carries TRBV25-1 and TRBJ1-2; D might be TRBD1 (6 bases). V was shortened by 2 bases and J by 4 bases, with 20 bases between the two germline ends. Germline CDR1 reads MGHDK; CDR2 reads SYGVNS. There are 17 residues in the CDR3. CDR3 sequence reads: CASSEEWGPPKGYGYTF. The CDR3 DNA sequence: TGTGCCAGCAGTGAAGAATGGGGGCCTCCCAAAGGCTATGGCTACACCTTC.

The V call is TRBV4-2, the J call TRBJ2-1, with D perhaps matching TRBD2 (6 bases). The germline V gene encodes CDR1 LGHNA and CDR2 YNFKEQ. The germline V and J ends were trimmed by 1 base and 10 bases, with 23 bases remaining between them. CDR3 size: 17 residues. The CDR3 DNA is TGTGCCAGCAGCCAAGTACCGATCGGGGGATTCCCCGGGGAGCAGTTCTTC. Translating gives CASSQVPIGGFPGEQFF.

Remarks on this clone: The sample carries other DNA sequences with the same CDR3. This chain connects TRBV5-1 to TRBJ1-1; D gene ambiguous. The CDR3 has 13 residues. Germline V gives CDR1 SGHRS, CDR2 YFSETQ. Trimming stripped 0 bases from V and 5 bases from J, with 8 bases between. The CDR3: CASSLEGGTEAFF. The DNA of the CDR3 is TGCGCCAGCAGCTTGGAAGGAGGGACTGAAGCTTTCTTT.

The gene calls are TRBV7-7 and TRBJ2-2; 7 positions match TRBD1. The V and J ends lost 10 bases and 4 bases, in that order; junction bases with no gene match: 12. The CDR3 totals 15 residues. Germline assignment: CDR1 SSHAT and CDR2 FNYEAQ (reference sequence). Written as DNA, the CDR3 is TGTGCCATCCTGACGGCAGGGGGTTCCACCGGGGAGCTGTTTTTT. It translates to CAILTAGGSTGELFF.

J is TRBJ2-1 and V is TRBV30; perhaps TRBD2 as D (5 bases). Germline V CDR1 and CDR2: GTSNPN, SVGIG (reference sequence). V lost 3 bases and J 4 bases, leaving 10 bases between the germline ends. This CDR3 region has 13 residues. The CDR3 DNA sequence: TGTGCCTGGAGGCCCGGACTTTACAATGAGCAGTTCTTC. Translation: CAWRPGLYNEQFF.

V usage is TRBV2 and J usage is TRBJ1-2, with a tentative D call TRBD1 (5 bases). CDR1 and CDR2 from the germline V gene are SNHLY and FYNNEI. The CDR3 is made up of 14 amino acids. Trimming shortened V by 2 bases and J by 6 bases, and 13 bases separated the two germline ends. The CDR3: CASSERMGLDGYTF. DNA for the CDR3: TGTGCCAGCAGTGAACGGATGGGGCTCGATGGCTACACCTTC.

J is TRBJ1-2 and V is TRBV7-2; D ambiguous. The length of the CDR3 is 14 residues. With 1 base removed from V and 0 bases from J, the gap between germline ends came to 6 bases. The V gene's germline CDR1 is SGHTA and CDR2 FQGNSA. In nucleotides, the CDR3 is TGTGCCAGCAGCTTAGACAGATCTAACTATGGCTACACCTTC. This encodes CASSLDRSNYGYTF.

The DNA for the CDR3 is TGTGCCAGCTCAGGCTCACTAGGAGATACGCAGTATTTT. It codes for CASSGSLGDTQYF. The V call is TRBV18, the J call TRBJ2-3; D might be TRBD2 (5 bases). This CDR3 has 13 residues. V lost 5 bases to trimming and J lost 5 bases, with 11 bases between them. CDR1 is KGHSH and CDR2 is LQKENI in the germline V gene.

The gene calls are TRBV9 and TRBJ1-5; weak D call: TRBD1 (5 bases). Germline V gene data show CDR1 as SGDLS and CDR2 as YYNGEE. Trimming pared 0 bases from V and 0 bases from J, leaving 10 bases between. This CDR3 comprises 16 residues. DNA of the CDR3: TGTGCCAGCAGCGTAGGGTGGGGGGGTAGCAATCAGCCCCAGCATTTT. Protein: CASSVGWGGSNQPQHF.

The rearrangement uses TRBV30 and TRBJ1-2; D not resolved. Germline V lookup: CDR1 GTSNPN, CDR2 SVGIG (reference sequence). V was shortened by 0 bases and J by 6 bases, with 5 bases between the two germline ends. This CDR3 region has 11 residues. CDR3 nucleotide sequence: TGTGCCTGGAGTGTATCCGATGGCTACACCTTC. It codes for CAWSVSDGYTF. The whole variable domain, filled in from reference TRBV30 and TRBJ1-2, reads SQTIHQWPATLVQPVGSPLSLECTVEGTSNPNLYWYRQAAGRGLQLLFYSVGIGQISSEVPQNLSASRPQDRQFILSSKKLLLSDSGFYLCAWSVSDGYTFGSGTRLTVV.

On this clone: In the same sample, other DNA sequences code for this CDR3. CDR3 in DNA: TGTGCCAGCAGTTACTCGGACAGCTCCTACGAGCAGTACTTC. This encodes CASSYSDSSYEQYF. This chain connects TRBV6-6 to TRBJ2-7, with D maybe TRBD1 (6 bases). Trimming left V 0 bases short and J 0 bases short, with 6 bases between. Germline V gene data show CDR1 as MNHNY and CDR2 as SVGAGI (reference sequence). The CDR3 length is 14 residues.

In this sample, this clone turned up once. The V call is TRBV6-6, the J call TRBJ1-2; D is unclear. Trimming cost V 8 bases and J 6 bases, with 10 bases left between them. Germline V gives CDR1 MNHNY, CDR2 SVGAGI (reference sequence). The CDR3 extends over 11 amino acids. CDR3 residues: CASVGVNGYTF. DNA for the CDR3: TGTGCCAGCGTCGGGGTCAATGGCTACACCTTC.